There are a few counts of the clone carrying this T cell receptor (beta chain). These data are taken from a study of patients and donors after allogeneic stem cell transplantation. Germline-derived CDR1 and CDR2 are LGHDT and YNNKEL (reference sequence). Trimming cost V 0 bases and J 7 bases, with 6 bases left between them. The CDR3 extends over 13 amino acids. In TCRdb, the RT-PCR reads were re-called with MiXCR into one record per CDR3 protein. The table records over 350,000 distinct CDR3 sequences, 16% of them present only once. The chain links TRBV3-1 to TRBJ2-2; D unresolved. What was sequenced was blood, either unsorted or a sorted T cell fraction (not recorded which). This receptor was identified in a human donor who was either an allogeneic HSCT recipient or a stem cell or donor lymphocyte infusion donor (not recorded which). It is not recorded whose cells these are; they may come from a transplant donor. The CDR3 nucleotides are TGTGCCAGCAGCCAAGACGCAGGCGGGGAGCTGTTTTTT. It encodes CASSQDAGGELFF.